There are a few counts of the clone carrying this T cell receptor beta chain. Its target is not known. Nominally healthy donors provided the samples, though records likely missed some immune exposures. This sample was taken from a study of cytomegalovirus exposure and HLA in healthy donors. Regarding the study as a whole: The study flagged about 150 TCR beta chains as cytomegalovirus-associated. Later, TCR association rates were found to vary by HLA locus, highest for DRB1 and lowest for HLA-C.

CDR1 MNHEY and CDR2 SVGAGI come from the germline V gene. V was clipped by 2 bases and J by 5 bases, with 11 bases between them. The CDR3 covers 14 residues. Researchers ran the PCR with 60 Vbeta and 13 Jbeta primers. The table came from immunoSEQ multiplex PCR; TCRdb's copy has only in-frame clones and leaves some out. The sample consists of under 200,000 clones, over 75% of them appearing once. The chain has TRBV6-5 and TRBJ2-3; perhaps TRBD2 as D (6 bases). The specimen sequenced was PBMCs. This TCR came from a woman aged 50 to 60 in good health and CMV-seronegative. The DNA of the CDR3 is TGTGCCAGCAGTTACAGGAGGGCCCTAGATACGCAGTATTTT. It is translated as CASSYRRALDTQYF.